A single sample gave rise to the 27 T cell receptor beta chains below, sequenced in a study of blood T cell repertoires in COVID-19. The table came from immunoSEQ multiplex PCR; TCRdb's copy has only in-frame clones and leaves some out. This repertoire shows hundreds of thousands of clones, almost 85% found once; its top ten account for around 2%. The sequencing input was peripheral blood. The receptors stem from a woman older than 75 with acute or convalescent COVID-19.

The chain couples TRBV28 to TRBJ1-1, with D unresolved. Trimming removed 5 bases at V and 12 bases at J, with 16 bases between. This CDR3 contains 12 residues. Looked up from germline, CDR1 is MDHEN and CDR2 is SYDVKM. Here the CDR3 reads CASSSGLHSTFF. The CDR3 coding sequence is TGTGCCAGCAGTAGCGGACTCCACTCGACTTTCTTT.

This rearrangement joins TRBV7-8 to TRBJ2-5, with a weak D call TRBD2 (6 bases). CDR3 length: 16 residues. CDR1 SGHVS and CDR2 FQNEAQ come from the germline V gene. V gave up 4 bases and J gave up 5 bases, with 20 bases separating them. Written as DNA, the CDR3 is TGTGCCAGCAGCTACAGGACTACCGCGCCAGGGGAGACCCAGTACTTC. Translated, it gives CASSYRTTAPGETQYF.

The genes are TRBV4-1 and TRBJ2-5; D uncertain. The CDR3 sequence is 14 residues long. V lost 6 bases and J lost 1, with 12 bases in between. Germline CDR1 reads MGHRA; CDR2 reads YSYEKL. The CDR3 loop reads CASSLVATQETQYF. The CDR3 DNA is TGCGCCAGCAGTCTCGTGGCCACCCAAGAGACCCAGTACTTC.

The chain carries TRBV19 and TRBJ1-1, with TRBD1 identical over 8 bases. The germline gives CDR1 LNHDA, CDR2 SQIVND (reference sequence). The CDR3 spans 15 residues. The ends lost 6 bases at V and 0 bases at J; junction bases unmatched: 6. CDR3 nucleotides: TGTGCCAGTAGCGGGCAGGGGGCTATGAACACTGAAGCTTTCTTT. Amino acids: CASSGQGAMNTEAFF. Filled out from reference TRBV19 and TRBJ1-1, the complete variable domain reads DGGITQSPKYLFRKEGQNVTLSCEQNLNHDAMYWYRQDPGQGLRLIYYSQIVNDFQKGDIAEGYSVSREKKESFPLTVTSAQKNPTAFYLCASSGQGAMNTEAFFGQGTRLTVV.

This rearrangement joins TRBV7-2 to TRBJ2-1; D gene uncertain. The CDR3 runs to 13 residues. V was shortened by 5 bases and J by 4 bases, with 9 bases between the two germline ends. The germline CDR1 and CDR2 sequences are SGHTA and FQGNSA. As DNA, the CDR3 is TGTGCCAGCAGCGAAGCCTTATACAATGAGCAGTTCTTC. This codes for CASSEALYNEQFF.

This chain links TRBV7-8 with TRBJ2-1, with 14 bases identical to TRBD2. Germline V gene sequence: CDR1 SGHVS, CDR2 FQNEAQ. The V segment lost 3 bases and the J segment 5 bases; nucleotides outside the gene matches: 9. This CDR3 has 18 amino acids. DNA for the CDR3: TGTGCCAGCAGCTTGAGGCCGGGACTAGCGGGAGCCCACAATGAGCAGTTCTTC. It specifies CASSLRPGLAGAHNEQFF.

This clone was seen only once. V gene TRBV7-8 combines with J gene TRBJ2-7; TRBD2 matches 13 bases. The CDR3 covers 15 residues. Germline V gene sequence: CDR1 SGHVS, CDR2 FQNEAQ. Trimming removed 2 bases from V and 6 bases from J; junction bases left unmatched: 4. DNA of the CDR3: TGTGCCAGCAGCTTATGGGGACTAGCGGGAAGCGAGCAGTACTTC. Encoded protein: CASSLWGLAGSEQYF.

This clone is a singleton in its sample. This chain joins TRBV2 and TRBJ2-5; 10 positions match TRBD2. CDR1 is SNHLY and CDR2 is FYNNEI in the germline V gene. The CDR3 is made up of 12 amino acids. Trimming at V came to 5 bases and at J to 7 bases, leaving 1 base not matched to a gene. CDR3 bases: TGTGCCAGCAGTAGACTAGCGGGGACCCAGTACTTC. It translates to CASSRLAGTQYF. Combining the CDR3 with reference TRBV2 and TRBJ2-5 gives the whole variable domain EPEVTQTPSHQVTQMGQEVILRCVPISNHLYFYWYRQILGQKVEFLVSFYNNEISEKSEIFDDQFSVERPDGSNFTLKIRSTKLEDSAMYFCASSRLAGTQYFGPGTRLLVL.

The chain carries TRBV7-2 and TRBJ2-3; TRBD2 agrees at 9 bases. The germline gives CDR1 SGHTA, CDR2 FQGNSA. With V trimmed by 5 bases and J by 0 bases, 12 bases remained unmatched. This CDR3 spans 18 amino acids. CDR3 amino acids: CASSNPSLAGQSTDTQYF. The DNA of the CDR3 is TGTGCCAGCAGCAACCCCTCCCTAGCGGGACAAAGCACAGATACGCAGTATTTT.

This clone was detected once. At one end the junction does not follow the germline gene, possibly because of a read error. The chain carries TRBV13 and TRBJ2-1, with TRBD2 matching 10 bases. The CDR3 has 18 amino acids. The germline CDR1 and CDR2 sequences are PRHDT and FYEKMQ (reference sequence). CDR3 region: CASNLSGRASRGYNEQFF. CDR3 DNA sequence: TGTGCCAGCAACTTAAGCGGGAGGGCCTCTCGGGGTTACAATGAGCAGTTCTTC.

The sample holds one count of this clone. The CDR3 spells CASSLGAGGAYNEQFF. CDR3 nucleotide sequence: TGTGCCAGCAGCTTAGGAGCGGGAGGTGCCTACAATGAGCAGTTCTTC. This chain connects TRBV7-3 to TRBJ2-1; 9 positions match TRBD2. The V and J ends lost 2 bases and 2 bases, in that order; junction bases with no gene match: 4. CDR3 length: 16 amino acids. Germline V gives CDR1 SGHTA, CDR2 FQGTGA.

The chain recombines TRBV4-1 with TRBJ1-3; TRBD1 might be the D (5 bases). Deletions cut 2 bases from V and 2 bases from J, with 10 bases between. CDR1 is MGHRA, CDR2 YSYEKL, per germline. This CDR3 region has 15 residues. CDR3 nucleotide sequence: TGCGCCAGCAGCCAACAGGGAACTGCTGGAAACACCATATATTTT. This codes for CASSQQGTAGNTIYF.

This CDR3 reads CASSDRGSNTEAFF. The CDR3 coding sequence is TGTGCCAGTAGCGACAGGGGGTCGAACACTGAAGCTTTCTTT. The chain employs TRBV19 and TRBJ1-1; 9 bases line up with TRBD1. The CDR3 is made up of 14 amino acids. The germline V gene encodes CDR1 LNHDA and CDR2 SQIVND (reference sequence). V was pared by 6 bases and J by 1 base, with 3 bases of the junction left unmatched.

J is TRBJ1-6 and V is TRBV7-3; tentatively, D is TRBD1 (5 bases). This CDR3 comprises 14 residues. In germline, CDR1 is SGHTA, CDR2 FQGTGA. The ends were cut back, 5 bases at V and 9 bases at J, with 14 bases in the middle. CDR3 loop: CASSLSGFGSPLHF. The CDR3 DNA is TGTGCCAGCAGCCTCTCAGGGTTCGGTTCACCCCTCCACTTT.

The chain links TRBV2 to TRBJ2-5; D gene ambiguous. The CDR3 consists of 12 residues. Trimming shortened V by 3 bases and J by 4 bases, and 6 bases separated the two germline ends. Germline values: CDR1 SNHLY, CDR2 FYNNEI. Written as DNA, the CDR3 is TGTGCCAGCAGTGACAGGATAGAGACCCAGTACTTC. Its translation is CASSDRIETQYF.

The chain joins TRBV20-1 to TRBJ2-5, with D hard to call. From germline, CDR1 is DFQATT and CDR2 SNEGSKA (reference sequence). V shed 4 bases and J shed 3 bases, with 6 bases lying between them. This CDR3 spans 11 amino acids. This CDR3 is CSAMREETQYF. CDR3 bases: TGCAGTGCTATGAGAGAAGAGACCCAGTACTTC.

The chain carries TRBV14 and TRBJ1-2, with TRBD1 matching 8 bases. V trimming: 2 bases; J trimming: 5 bases; junction bases outside the gene matches: 1. Per the germline V gene, CDR1 is SGHDN and CDR2 is FVKESK. The CDR3 is made up of 13 amino acids. CDR3 region: CASSQQGAYGYTF. In nucleotides, the CDR3 is TGTGCCAGCAGCCAACAGGGGGCTTATGGCTACACCTTC.

This clone was counted only a few times. The chain employs TRBV28 and TRBJ2-7; weak D call: TRBD1 (6 bases). Germline CDR1 and CDR2: MDHEN and SYDVKM. Trimming stripped 3 bases from V and 3 bases from J, with 12 bases between. The CDR3 consists of 14 residues. The CDR3 is CASSFAGDDYEQYF. CDR3 in DNA: TGTGCCAGCAGTTTTGCAGGGGATGACTACGAGCAGTACTTC.

This chain links TRBV12-3 or TRBV12-4 with TRBJ1-5; D might be TRBD1 (6 bases). The germline V and J ends were trimmed by 7 bases and 4 bases, with 11 bases remaining between them. There are 13 residues in the CDR3. CDR3 loop: CASTQTGNQPQHF. CDR3 in DNA: TGTGCCAGCACCCAGACAGGAAATCAGCCCCAGCATTTT.

This chain uses TRBV12-3 or TRBV12-4 with TRBJ1-2, with D hard to call. With 6 bases removed from V and 2 bases from J, the gap between germline ends came to 7 bases. The CDR3 extends over 12 amino acids. The CDR3 loop reads CASSRHNYGYTF. The CDR3 nucleotides are TGTGCCAGCAGCCGACACAACTATGGCTACACCTTC.

The chain recombines TRBV29-1 with TRBJ2-1; 8 bases fit TRBD2. The V and J ends lost 6 bases and 9 bases, in that order; junction bases with no gene match: 13. CDR3 length: 14 residues. Germline V gives CDR1 SQVTM, CDR2 ANQGSEA. The CDR3 DNA sequence: TGCAGCGTATGGTCCGGGACTAGTAGTTTTGAGCAGTTCTTC. Its translation: CSVWSGTSSFEQFF.

V is TRBV15 and J is TRBJ2-1, with D tentatively TRBD2 (6 bases). There are 13 residues in the CDR3. Germline lookup yields CDR1 LNHNV and CDR2 YYDKDF (reference sequence). V was pared by 1 base and J by 7 bases, with 8 bases between. For the CDR3, the DNA is TGTGCCACCAGCAGAGTGGGGGGTAATGAGCAGTTCTTC. Its translation: CATSRVGGNEQFF.

The J gene is TRBJ2-7, the V gene TRBV5-1; 8 positions match TRBD2. This CDR3 comprises 15 residues. With V trimmed by 1 base and J by 2 bases, 5 bases remained unmatched. CDR1 is SGHRS and CDR2 is YFSETQ in the germline V gene. The CDR3, as DNA: TGCGCCAGCAGCTTGCCCGGGAGGGGGACCTACGAGCAGTACTTC. Translating it yields CASSLPGRGTYEQYF.

The rearrangement links TRBV7-2 to TRBJ2-5, with 10 nucleotides matching TRBD2. CDR1 and CDR2 from the germline V gene are SGHTA and FQGNSA. The CDR3 sequence is 15 residues long. The J segment lost 6 bases and the V segment lost 0 bases, leaving 4 bases of the junction unmatched. The DNA of the CDR3 is TGTGCCAGCAGCTTAGCCCTAGCGGGAGTGCAGACCCAGTACTTC. Encoded protein: CASSLALAGVQTQYF. Together with reference TRBV7-2 and TRBJ2-5, the CDR3 gives the full variable domain: GAGVSQSPSNKVTEKGKDVELRCDPISGHTALYWYRQSLGQGLEFLIYFQGNSAPDKSGLPSDRFSAERTGGSVSTLTIQRTQQEDSAVYLCASSLALAGVQTQYFGPGTRLLVL.

The chain recombines TRBV10-3 with TRBJ2-7; 13 bases align to TRBD2. With V trimmed by 10 bases and J by 0 bases, 6 bases remained unmatched. Germline assignment: CDR1 ENHRY and CDR2 SYGVKD. This CDR3 is 15 amino acids long. This CDR3 is CATGLAGDNSYEQYF. CDR3 nucleotides: TGTGCCACCGGACTAGCGGGGGACAACTCCTACGAGCAGTACTTC.

The chain combines TRBV6-5 with TRBJ1-2, with 11 bases fitting TRBD1. The trim removed 4 bases at V and 6 bases at J, leaving 4 bases unmatched. The length of the CDR3 is 14 residues. Germline lookup yields CDR1 MNHEY and CDR2 SVGAGI. The CDR3 bases are TGTGCCAGCAGTTGGACAGGGGGCTTGAATGGCTACACCTTC. Protein sequence: CASSWTGGLNGYTF.

This chain links TRBV7-2 with TRBJ1-3; possibly TRBD1 for D (5 bases). V was shortened by 5 bases and J by 10 bases, with 18 bases between the two germline ends. Per the germline V gene, CDR1 is SGHTA and CDR2 is FQGNSA. The length of the CDR3 is 14 residues. CDR3 nucleotide sequence: TGTGCCAGCAGCCAAGGGACGGGGGAAACAACCATATATTTT. Translated: CASSQGTGETTIYF.